Listed below are T cell receptor beta chains from one sample, sequenced in a study of cytomegalovirus exposure and HLA in healthy donors. Assay used: immunoSEQ multiplex PCR; TCRdb lists only in-frame clones, some missing. This sample yields 130,000 to 150,000 clones, of which 79% are seen a single time; 6.7% belongs to the top ten. The sequenced sample was PBMCs. Receptors originate from a woman between 40 and 50 years old in good health and CMV-seropositive. Both conserved end residues are part of each CDR3. D genes are given only for firm matches. Rows give clone size only sometimes, using once, few, many, or a class for an expanded clone.

TRBJ2-2,.,.,16,TRBV5-4,CASSSPGRANTGELFF,TGTGCCAGCAGCTCCCCGGGCAGGGCGAACACCGGGGAGCTGTTTTTT
TRBJ2-3,TRBD2,.,15,TRBV18,CASSVGLAGTDTQYF,TGTGCCAGCTCAGTGGGACTAGCGGGAACAGATACGCAGTATTTT
TRBJ1-1,.,.,14,TRBV18,CASSPTGTDTEAFF,TGTGCCAGCTCACCCACAGGGACGGACACTGAAGCTTTCTTT
TRBJ2-1,.,.,16,TRBV5-6,CASSKDLMSSYNEQFF,TGTGCCAGCAGCAAGGACTTGATGAGCTCCTACAATGAGCAGTTCTTC
TRBJ2-1,TRBD1,once,15,TRBV10-1,CASSDRAGGNNEQFF,TGCGCCAGCAGTGATCGGGCAGGGGGAAACAATGAGCAGTTCTTC
TRBJ1-2,.,.,14,TRBV5-4,CASSPGWKGDGYTF,TGTGCCAGCAGCCCGGGATGGAAGGGGGATGGCTACACCTTC
TRBJ1-6,.,.,16,TRBV5-6,CASSFESGRYNSPLHF,TGTGCCAGCAGCTTTGAGAGCGGACGATATAATTCACCCCTCCACTTT
TRBJ1-1,TRBD1,.,14,TRBV19,CASSTQGVHTEAFF,TGTGCCAGTAGTACGCAGGGGGTACACACTGAAGCTTTCTTT
TRBJ1-3,.,.,13,TRBV5-6,CASSYLGGNTIYF,TGTGCCAGCAGCTATCTGGGCGGAAACACCATATATTTT
TRBJ1-5,TRBD1,.,18,TRBV6-1,CASSEDKTGTVSNQPQHF,TGTGCCAGCAGTGAAGATAAGACCGGGACAGTCAGCAATCAGCCCCAGCATTTT
TRBJ2-5,.,.,14,TRBV5-6,CASSLGSSRETQYF,TGTGCCAGCAGCTTGGGGTCTAGTCGAGAGACCCAGTACTTC
TRBJ2-7,.,few,15,TRBV7-6,CASSLGVGATYEQYF,TGTGCCAGCAGCTTAGGGGTAGGGGCCACCTACGAGCAGTACTTC
TRBJ2-5,.,.,13,TRBV4-2,CASSQALDQTQYF,TGTGCCAGCAGCCAAGCCCTAGACCAGACCCAGTACTTC
TRBJ1-1,TRBD1,.,14,TRBV29-1,CSVPPGQLNAEAFF,TGCAGCGTCCCCCCGGGACAGCTGAACGCTGAAGCTTTCTTT
TRBJ2-3,TRBD2,few,16,TRBV5-5,CASSRSGGETTDTQYF,TGTGCCAGCAGCCGCAGCGGGGGGGAGACCACAGATACGCAGTATTTT
TRBJ1-2,TRBD1,.,15,TRBV6-5,CASSYSKRTGYGYTF,TGTGCCAGCAGTTACTCGAAACGGACAGGCTATGGCTACACCTTC
TRBJ2-5,TRBD2,once,16,TRBV5-1,CASSLGLAGGQETQYF,TGCGCCAGCAGCTTGGGACTAGCGGGGGGTCAAGAGACCCAGTACTTC